A selection of T cell receptor beta chains follows, all from one sample in a study of read filtering for tumor transcriptome and immune sequencing. TCRdb reprocessed the reads via MiXCR and lists one record per CDR3 protein. The sample records 94,000 or so distinct CDR3 sequences, 10% to 15% being singletons. The sequenced sample consisted of a population of CD138-negative cells sorted from bone marrow. These receptors were taken from a donor over 35 with multiple myeloma. Each CDR3 is given with its conserved first and last residue. Fields, in order: D gene, J gene, clone size, V gene, CDR3 DNA, CDR3 protein. D genes are given only for firm matches. Size is omitted from some rows. Given values are once, few, many or a class for expanded clones.

TRBD2 TRBJ2-1 many TRBV2 TGTGCCAGCAGGGCCAGATACCTAGCGGGAGATGAGCAGTTCTTC CASRARYLAGDEQFF
NA TRBJ2-7 many TRBV29-1 TGCAGCGTTGAAGGGTCACGGGAAGCTGGCTACGAGCAGTACTTC CSVEGSREAGYEQYF
NA TRBJ1-4 many TRBV5-1 TGCGCCAGCAGCTTGGACACGGCAACTAATGAAAAACTGTTTTTT CASSLDTATNEKLFF
NA TRBJ2-3 many TRBV6-2/TRBV6-3 TGTGCCAGCAGTTACTCGACCCAAACGCAGTATTTT CASSYSTQTQYF
NA TRBJ2-7 many TRBV28 TGTGCCAGCAGTTTAAAAGCCTACGAGCAGTACTTC CASSLKAYEQYF
TRBD1 TRBJ2-2 many TRBV5-1 TGCGCCAGCAGCTTGGGGGCCGGACAGGGAACCGGGGAGCTGTTTTTT CASSLGAGQGTGELFF
NA TRBJ2-1 many TRBV29-1 TGCAGCGTCGACGTAAATTCGGGACCATACAATGAGCAGTTCTTC CSVDVNSGPYNEQFF
TRBD1 TRBJ2-1 many TRBV19 TGTGCCAGTAGTTTCGGGACAGGGGGGTTCCATGAGCAGTTCTTC CASSFGTGGFHEQFF
NA TRBJ1-5 few TRBV20-1 TGCAGTGCTAGTGGAAGGGGGAACCAGCCCCAGCATTTT CSASGRGNQPQHF
TRBD2 TRBJ2-1 many TRBV6-1 TGTGCCAGCAGAGGACTAGCGGGCTCAACACGCGGCAATGAGCAGTTCTTC CASRGLAGSTRGNEQFF
TRBD2 TRBJ2-3 many TRBV20-1 TGCAGTGCGCAACTAGCGGCCCACACAGATACGCAGTATTTT CSAQLAAHTDTQYF
NA TRBJ1-3 few TRBV5-1 TGCGCCAGCAGCCTCAGTACCGGAAACACCATATATTTT CASSLSTGNTIYF
TRBD1 TRBJ1-2 many TRBV11-2 TGTGCCAGCAGCTTGGACAGGGGGACAGAGGGCTACACCTTC CASSLDRGTEGYTF
NA TRBJ1-5 NA TRBV6-6 TGTGCCAGCAGTTACGGAGGCGGAAGCAATCAGCCCCAGCATTTT CASSYGGGSNQPQHF
TRBD2 TRBJ2-1 many TRBV6-1 TGTGCCGGATCCCTGTCTAGCGGAGCCTACAATGAGCAGTTCTTC CAGSLSSGAYNEQFF
TRBD2 TRBJ2-1 many TRBV4-2 TGTGCCAGCAGCCACGCCGGGACTAGCGGGATCAATGAGCAGTTCTTC CASSHAGTSGINEQFF
TRBD1 TRBJ2-7 many TRBV20-1 TGCAGTGCTCGACAGGGGGCGAGGTCCTACGAGCAGTACTTC CSARQGARSYEQYF
NA TRBJ1-5 few TRBV6-1 TGTGCCAGCCGACCCTACAGGCCTCAGCCCCAGCATTTT CASRPYRPQPQHF
NA TRBJ1-1 many TRBV29-1 TGCAGCGTCAACCGGGGAGGGAACACTGAAGCTTTCTTT CSVNRGGNTEAFF
NA TRBJ2-1 many TRBV5-6 TGTGCCAGCAGCCGGGGGATTCTAAGCCGGGATGAGCAGTTCTTC CASSRGILSRDEQFF
NA TRBJ1-5 many TRBV2 TGTGCCAGCAGCGGGGGCAGATATCAGCCCCAGCATTTT CASSGGRYQPQHF
NA TRBJ1-2 many TRBV30 TGTGCCTGGACTGGGGGCGCCTATGGCTACACCTTC CAWTGGAYGYTF
NA TRBJ1-1 many TRBV7-9 TGTGCCAGCAGGACCGGGACATCCCTCTTATTT CASRTGTSLLF
TRBD1 TRBJ2-1 many TRBV27 TGTGCCAGCAGTTTACCTACAGGGGCCTACAATGAGCAGTTCTTC CASSLPTGAYNEQFF
NA TRBJ1-1 few TRBV6-4 TGTGCCAGCAGAATGGACCTGGACACTGAAGCTTTCTTT CASRMDLDTEAFF
NA TRBJ2-4 many TRBV5-1 TGCGCCAGCAGCTTTAATGGCAAAAACATTCAGTACTTC CASSFNGKNIQYF
TRBD2 TRBJ2-1 many TRBV11-1 TGTGCCAGCAGCTTCGAAGCCGGGACTAGCGGGAGGGATGAGCAGTTCTTC CASSFEAGTSGRDEQFF
TRBD1 TRBJ1-2 many TRBV15 TGTGCCACCAGCAGAGATCGGGACAGCGCCATTAATGGCTACACCTTC CATSRDRDSAINGYTF
NA TRBJ1-5 NA TRBV5-6 TGTGCCAGCAGCTTCCGGTCGGGGGTGCAGCCCCAGCATTTT CASSFRSGVQPQHF
TRBD1 TRBJ2-7 few TRBV7-8 TGTGCCAGCAGCTTTACAAGGGGGCCCTACGAGCAGTACTTC CASSFTRGPYEQYF
NA TRBJ2-5 many TRBV5-1 TGCGCCAGCAGCTTGGTAGGTGGGGAAGAGACCCAGTACTTC CASSLVGGEETQYF
NA TRBJ2-6 NA TRBV5-1 TGCGCCAGCAGCTTAGGTCCGGTAGGGGCCAACGTCCTGACTTTC CASSLGPVGANVLTF
NA TRBJ2-2 many TRBV4-2 TGTGCCAGCAGCCCGGGCCTCATTCGGGGGGAGCTGTTTTTT CASSPGLIRGELFF
TRBD1 TRBJ2-7 NA TRBV11-3 TGTGCCAGCAGCTCTTGGACAGGGGACTACGAGCAGTACTTC CASSSWTGDYEQYF
NA TRBJ1-2 many TRBV2 TGTGCCAGCAGTGGAGTCCCCCGGGACTATGGCTACACCTTC CASSGVPRDYGYTF
NA TRBJ1-3 NA TRBV28 TGTGCCAGCAGTTTTGGACCTCGGGCAGGGGAAGAAAACACCATATATTTT CASSFGPRAGEENTIYF
TRBD2 TRBJ2-1 NA TRBV7-9 TGTGCCAGCAGCTTAGGGACTAGCGGGAGTGGTGAGCAGTTCTTC CASSLGTSGSGEQFF
TRBD2 TRBJ2-1 once TRBV10-3 TGTGCCATCAGTGATTCGGCGGGAGGGGGTGAAGATAATGAGCAGTTCTTC CAISDSAGGGEDNEQFF
TRBD2 TRBJ2-1 many TRBV2 TGTGCCAGCAGTGAAAGGGCGGGAGTCGGGGAGCAGTTCTTC CASSERAGVGEQFF
NA TRBJ1-5 many TRBV12-3/TRBV12-4 TGTGCCAGCAGTTTGGATGGGGGCGTGAACAGGAACCAGCCCCAGCATTTT CASSLDGGVNRNQPQHF
NA TRBJ2-5 NA TRBV18 TGTGCCAGCTCACCACGCGGGGATCTGGAGACCCAGTACTTC CASSPRGDLETQYF
NA TRBJ2-3 many TRBV7-6 TGTGCCAGCAGCGAGGGGTATCCAGATACGCAGTATTTT CASSEGYPDTQYF
NA TRBJ2-5 many TRBV20-1 TGCAGTGCTAGCGAACACCAAGAGACCCAGTACTTC CSASEHQETQYF
NA TRBJ2-7 many TRBV28 TGTGCCAGCAGTACGATTCTCTACGAGCAGTACTTC CASSTILYEQYF
NA TRBJ1-5 many TRBV7-9 TGTGCCAGCAGCTCACAGGATCAGCCCCAGCATTTT CASSSQDQPQHF